This T cell receptor (beta chain) was captured in a study of post-analysis software for immune sequencing data. Built from TCR beta cDNA, the libraries had unique molecular identifiers in them. Some 500,000 cDNA molecules were obtained per 1 to 10 million input T cells. TCRdb reanalysed the PCR reads using MiXCR and keeps one entry per CDR3 protein. The table records under 650,000 distinct CDR3 sequences, 44% of them present only once. Trimming pared 4 bases from V and 3 bases from J, leaving 14 bases between. The CDR3 extends over 15 amino acids. The germline V gene encodes CDR1 SGHDN and CDR2 FVKESK. This clonotype appeared a single time. Its target is unknown. Findings and caveats of the study: A few TRBV segments appeared more often in patients than in controls, and TRBV5-6, TRBV5-1 and TRBV20-1 were among these.

The chain has TRBV14 and TRBJ2-3; D might be TRBD2 (6 bases). The TCR comes from a girl aged 5-17 years with multiple sclerosis. Sequenced input: blood. The CDR3 DNA sequence: TGTGCCAGCAGCCCCCTACTAGCTGCGACAGATACGCAGTATTTT. It yields the protein CASSPLLAATDTQYF.